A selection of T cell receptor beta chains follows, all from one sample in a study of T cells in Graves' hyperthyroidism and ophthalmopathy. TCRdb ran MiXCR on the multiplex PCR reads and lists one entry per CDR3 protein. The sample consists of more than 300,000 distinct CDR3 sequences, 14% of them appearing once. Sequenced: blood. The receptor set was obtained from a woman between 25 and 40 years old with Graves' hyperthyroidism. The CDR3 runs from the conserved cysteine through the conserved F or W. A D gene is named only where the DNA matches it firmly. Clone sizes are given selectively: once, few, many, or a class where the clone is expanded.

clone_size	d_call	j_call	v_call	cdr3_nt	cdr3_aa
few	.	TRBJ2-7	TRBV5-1	TGCGCCAGCAGTCGGGCCCTTCCGGGAGTGAACTCCTACGAGCAGTACTTC	CASSRALPGVNSYEQYF
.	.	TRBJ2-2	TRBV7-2	TGTGCCAGCAGCACAAAAGCAGTTGGGGAGCTGTTTTTT	CASSTKAVGELFF
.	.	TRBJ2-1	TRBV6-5	TGTGCCAGCAGTTATTCAGTAGATGGTTTGCGGGGCAGCTACAATGAGCAGTTCTTC	CASSYSVDGLRGSYNEQFF
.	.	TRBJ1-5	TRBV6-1	TGTGCCAGCAGACCTCAACAGGGTACGAATCAGCCCCAGCATTTT	CASRPQQGTNQPQHF
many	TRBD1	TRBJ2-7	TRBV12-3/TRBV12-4	TGTGCCAGCAGTTCCGGGACAGGATTCTACGAGCAGTACTTC	CASSSGTGFYEQYF
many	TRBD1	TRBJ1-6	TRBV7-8	TGTGCCAGCAGCGAACCGGGACAGGTTTCACCCCTCCACTTT	CASSEPGQVSPLHF
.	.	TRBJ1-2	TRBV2	.	CASSEWGSGTF
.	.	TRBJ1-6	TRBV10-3	TGTGCCATCAGTGAGTCGAGGGATTCACCCCTCCACTTT	CAISESRDSPLHF
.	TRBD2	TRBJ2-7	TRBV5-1	TGCGCCAGCAGCGGCGGGACTAGCGGGACTACCTACGAGCAGTACTTC	CASSGGTSGTTYEQYF
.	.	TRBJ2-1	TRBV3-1	TGTGCCAGCAGCCATAGGGGGACGGGGCCGCCAGGGCAGTTCTTC	CASSHRGTGPPGQFF
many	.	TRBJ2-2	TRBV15	TGTGCCACCAGCAGAGGGGCGACCGTCGGGGGCGGGGAGCTGTTTTTT	CATSRGATVGGGELFF
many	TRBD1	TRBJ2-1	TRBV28	TGTGCCAGCAGTTCCCGACAGGGGCTGAATGAGCAGTTCTTC	CASSSRQGLNEQFF
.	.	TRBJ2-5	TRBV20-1	TGCAGTGCCCCTCCGACCCTTTTCGAGACCCAGTACTTC	CSAPPTLFETQYF
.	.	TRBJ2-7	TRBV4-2	TGTGCCAGCAGCCAAGGAGGATCAGGGGGGCAACGGGAGCAGTACTTC	CASSQGGSGGQREQYF
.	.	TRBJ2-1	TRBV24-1	TGTGCCACCAGTGATTCCCTAAGTGGGAGGTCTACCTACAATGAGCAGTTCTTC	CATSDSLSGRSTYNEQFF
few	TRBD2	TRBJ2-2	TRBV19	TGTGCCAGTAGTATAGGGCGGGGGGCGCATGGGGAGCTGTTTTTT	CASSIGRGAHGELFF
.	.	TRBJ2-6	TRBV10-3	TGTGCCATCAGTGAGAGTTCTGGGGCCAACGTCCTGACTTTC	CAISESSGANVLTF
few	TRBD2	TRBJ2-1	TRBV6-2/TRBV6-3	TGTGCCAGCAGTTCCCCTCTGGGCGGGGGGCCTTACAATGAGCAGTTCTTC	CASSSPLGGGPYNEQFF
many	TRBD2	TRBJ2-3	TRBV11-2	TGTGCCAGCAGCTTGACTAGCGGACGCACAGATACGCAGTATTTT	CASSLTSGRTDTQYF
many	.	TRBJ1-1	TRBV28	TGTGCCAGCAGTTGGAGGGGGGCTGAAGCTTTCTTT	CASSWRGAEAFF
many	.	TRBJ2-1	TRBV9	TGTGCCAGCAGCGTGGACCCCGAGCCCCGAGTACACAATGAGCAGTTCTTC	CASSVDPEPRVHNEQFF
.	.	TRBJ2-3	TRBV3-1	TGTGCCAGCAGCCAAGAATGGGGGAGGACCACAGATACGCAGTATTTT	CASSQEWGRTTDTQYF
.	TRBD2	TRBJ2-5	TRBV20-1	TGCAGTGCTAGAGAGGTAGCGGGAGAGGAGACCCAGTACTTC	CSAREVAGEETQYF
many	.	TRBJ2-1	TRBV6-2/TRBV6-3	TGTGCCAGCATACGGCGACCCCTCTGGGACGATGAGCAGTTCTTC	CASIRRPLWDDEQFF
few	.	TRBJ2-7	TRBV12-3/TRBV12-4	TGTGCCAGCGGACCGGGGGCGAGCTCCTACGAGCAGTACTTC	CASGPGASSYEQYF
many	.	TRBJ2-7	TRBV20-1	TGCAGTGCTAGAGATCCAGGGGCCGAACTTCCCTACGAGCAGTACTTC	CSARDPGAELPYEQYF
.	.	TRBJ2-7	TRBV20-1	TGCAGTGCTAGAGAGGCTCCTCGAATCTACGAGCAGTACTTC	CSAREAPRIYEQYF
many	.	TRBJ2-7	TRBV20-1	TGCAGTGTAACGGGACCTAGCTACGAGCAGTACTTC	CSVTGPSYEQYF
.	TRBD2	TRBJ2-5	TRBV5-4	TGTGCCAGCAGCATTGGGACTAGCGGGGGAGAGACCCAGTACTTC	CASSIGTSGGETQYF
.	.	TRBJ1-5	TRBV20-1	TGCAGTGCCGGCCGATTCTACTCAACAGGGAGTAGCAATCAGCCCCAGCATTTT	CSAGRFYSTGSSNQPQHF
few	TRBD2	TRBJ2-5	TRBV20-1	TGCAGTGCTCCTGGACCCCTGCTGGCGGGAGCCTTCCAAGAGACCCAGTACTTC	CSAPGPLLAGAFQETQYF